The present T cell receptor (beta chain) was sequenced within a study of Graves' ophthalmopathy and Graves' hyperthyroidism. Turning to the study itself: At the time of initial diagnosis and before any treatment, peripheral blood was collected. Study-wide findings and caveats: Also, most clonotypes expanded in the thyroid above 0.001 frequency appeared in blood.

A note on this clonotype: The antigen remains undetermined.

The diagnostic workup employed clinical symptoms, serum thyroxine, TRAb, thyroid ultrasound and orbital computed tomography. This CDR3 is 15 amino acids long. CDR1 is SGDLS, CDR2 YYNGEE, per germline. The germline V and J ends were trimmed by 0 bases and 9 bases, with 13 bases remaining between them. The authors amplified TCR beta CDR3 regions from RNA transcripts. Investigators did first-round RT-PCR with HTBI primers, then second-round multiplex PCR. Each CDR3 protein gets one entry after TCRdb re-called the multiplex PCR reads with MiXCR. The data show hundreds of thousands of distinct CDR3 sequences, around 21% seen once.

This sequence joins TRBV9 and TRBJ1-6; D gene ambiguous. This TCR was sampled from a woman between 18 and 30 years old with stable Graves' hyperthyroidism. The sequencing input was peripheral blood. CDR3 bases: TGTGCCAGCAGCGTAGGCCCAACTGGGCGTTCACCCCTCCACTTT. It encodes CASSVGPTGRSPLHF.